This T cell receptor beta chain was found in a study of blood T cell repertoires in COVID-19. J lost 2 bases, V lost 8 bases, and 6 bases had no gene match. The CDR3 runs to 14 residues. The germline V gene has CDR1 SGHNT and CDR2 YENEEA. Profiling relied on immunoSEQ multiplex PCR, and the TCRdb table lists in-frame clones only, not all of them. Among roughly 160,000 clones, about 88% were seen once, and the ten largest hold approximately 6.5%. The rearrangement uses TRBV11-3 and TRBJ2-5, with TRBD2 matching over 9 bases. The source is a woman between 45 and 60 years old who had recovered from COVID-19. Sequenced material: PBMCs or T cells enriched from blood (not recorded which). CDR3 protein: CASCTSGWQETQYF. The CDR3 DNA reads TGTGCCAGCTGCACTAGCGGGTGGCAAGAGACCCAGTACTTC.